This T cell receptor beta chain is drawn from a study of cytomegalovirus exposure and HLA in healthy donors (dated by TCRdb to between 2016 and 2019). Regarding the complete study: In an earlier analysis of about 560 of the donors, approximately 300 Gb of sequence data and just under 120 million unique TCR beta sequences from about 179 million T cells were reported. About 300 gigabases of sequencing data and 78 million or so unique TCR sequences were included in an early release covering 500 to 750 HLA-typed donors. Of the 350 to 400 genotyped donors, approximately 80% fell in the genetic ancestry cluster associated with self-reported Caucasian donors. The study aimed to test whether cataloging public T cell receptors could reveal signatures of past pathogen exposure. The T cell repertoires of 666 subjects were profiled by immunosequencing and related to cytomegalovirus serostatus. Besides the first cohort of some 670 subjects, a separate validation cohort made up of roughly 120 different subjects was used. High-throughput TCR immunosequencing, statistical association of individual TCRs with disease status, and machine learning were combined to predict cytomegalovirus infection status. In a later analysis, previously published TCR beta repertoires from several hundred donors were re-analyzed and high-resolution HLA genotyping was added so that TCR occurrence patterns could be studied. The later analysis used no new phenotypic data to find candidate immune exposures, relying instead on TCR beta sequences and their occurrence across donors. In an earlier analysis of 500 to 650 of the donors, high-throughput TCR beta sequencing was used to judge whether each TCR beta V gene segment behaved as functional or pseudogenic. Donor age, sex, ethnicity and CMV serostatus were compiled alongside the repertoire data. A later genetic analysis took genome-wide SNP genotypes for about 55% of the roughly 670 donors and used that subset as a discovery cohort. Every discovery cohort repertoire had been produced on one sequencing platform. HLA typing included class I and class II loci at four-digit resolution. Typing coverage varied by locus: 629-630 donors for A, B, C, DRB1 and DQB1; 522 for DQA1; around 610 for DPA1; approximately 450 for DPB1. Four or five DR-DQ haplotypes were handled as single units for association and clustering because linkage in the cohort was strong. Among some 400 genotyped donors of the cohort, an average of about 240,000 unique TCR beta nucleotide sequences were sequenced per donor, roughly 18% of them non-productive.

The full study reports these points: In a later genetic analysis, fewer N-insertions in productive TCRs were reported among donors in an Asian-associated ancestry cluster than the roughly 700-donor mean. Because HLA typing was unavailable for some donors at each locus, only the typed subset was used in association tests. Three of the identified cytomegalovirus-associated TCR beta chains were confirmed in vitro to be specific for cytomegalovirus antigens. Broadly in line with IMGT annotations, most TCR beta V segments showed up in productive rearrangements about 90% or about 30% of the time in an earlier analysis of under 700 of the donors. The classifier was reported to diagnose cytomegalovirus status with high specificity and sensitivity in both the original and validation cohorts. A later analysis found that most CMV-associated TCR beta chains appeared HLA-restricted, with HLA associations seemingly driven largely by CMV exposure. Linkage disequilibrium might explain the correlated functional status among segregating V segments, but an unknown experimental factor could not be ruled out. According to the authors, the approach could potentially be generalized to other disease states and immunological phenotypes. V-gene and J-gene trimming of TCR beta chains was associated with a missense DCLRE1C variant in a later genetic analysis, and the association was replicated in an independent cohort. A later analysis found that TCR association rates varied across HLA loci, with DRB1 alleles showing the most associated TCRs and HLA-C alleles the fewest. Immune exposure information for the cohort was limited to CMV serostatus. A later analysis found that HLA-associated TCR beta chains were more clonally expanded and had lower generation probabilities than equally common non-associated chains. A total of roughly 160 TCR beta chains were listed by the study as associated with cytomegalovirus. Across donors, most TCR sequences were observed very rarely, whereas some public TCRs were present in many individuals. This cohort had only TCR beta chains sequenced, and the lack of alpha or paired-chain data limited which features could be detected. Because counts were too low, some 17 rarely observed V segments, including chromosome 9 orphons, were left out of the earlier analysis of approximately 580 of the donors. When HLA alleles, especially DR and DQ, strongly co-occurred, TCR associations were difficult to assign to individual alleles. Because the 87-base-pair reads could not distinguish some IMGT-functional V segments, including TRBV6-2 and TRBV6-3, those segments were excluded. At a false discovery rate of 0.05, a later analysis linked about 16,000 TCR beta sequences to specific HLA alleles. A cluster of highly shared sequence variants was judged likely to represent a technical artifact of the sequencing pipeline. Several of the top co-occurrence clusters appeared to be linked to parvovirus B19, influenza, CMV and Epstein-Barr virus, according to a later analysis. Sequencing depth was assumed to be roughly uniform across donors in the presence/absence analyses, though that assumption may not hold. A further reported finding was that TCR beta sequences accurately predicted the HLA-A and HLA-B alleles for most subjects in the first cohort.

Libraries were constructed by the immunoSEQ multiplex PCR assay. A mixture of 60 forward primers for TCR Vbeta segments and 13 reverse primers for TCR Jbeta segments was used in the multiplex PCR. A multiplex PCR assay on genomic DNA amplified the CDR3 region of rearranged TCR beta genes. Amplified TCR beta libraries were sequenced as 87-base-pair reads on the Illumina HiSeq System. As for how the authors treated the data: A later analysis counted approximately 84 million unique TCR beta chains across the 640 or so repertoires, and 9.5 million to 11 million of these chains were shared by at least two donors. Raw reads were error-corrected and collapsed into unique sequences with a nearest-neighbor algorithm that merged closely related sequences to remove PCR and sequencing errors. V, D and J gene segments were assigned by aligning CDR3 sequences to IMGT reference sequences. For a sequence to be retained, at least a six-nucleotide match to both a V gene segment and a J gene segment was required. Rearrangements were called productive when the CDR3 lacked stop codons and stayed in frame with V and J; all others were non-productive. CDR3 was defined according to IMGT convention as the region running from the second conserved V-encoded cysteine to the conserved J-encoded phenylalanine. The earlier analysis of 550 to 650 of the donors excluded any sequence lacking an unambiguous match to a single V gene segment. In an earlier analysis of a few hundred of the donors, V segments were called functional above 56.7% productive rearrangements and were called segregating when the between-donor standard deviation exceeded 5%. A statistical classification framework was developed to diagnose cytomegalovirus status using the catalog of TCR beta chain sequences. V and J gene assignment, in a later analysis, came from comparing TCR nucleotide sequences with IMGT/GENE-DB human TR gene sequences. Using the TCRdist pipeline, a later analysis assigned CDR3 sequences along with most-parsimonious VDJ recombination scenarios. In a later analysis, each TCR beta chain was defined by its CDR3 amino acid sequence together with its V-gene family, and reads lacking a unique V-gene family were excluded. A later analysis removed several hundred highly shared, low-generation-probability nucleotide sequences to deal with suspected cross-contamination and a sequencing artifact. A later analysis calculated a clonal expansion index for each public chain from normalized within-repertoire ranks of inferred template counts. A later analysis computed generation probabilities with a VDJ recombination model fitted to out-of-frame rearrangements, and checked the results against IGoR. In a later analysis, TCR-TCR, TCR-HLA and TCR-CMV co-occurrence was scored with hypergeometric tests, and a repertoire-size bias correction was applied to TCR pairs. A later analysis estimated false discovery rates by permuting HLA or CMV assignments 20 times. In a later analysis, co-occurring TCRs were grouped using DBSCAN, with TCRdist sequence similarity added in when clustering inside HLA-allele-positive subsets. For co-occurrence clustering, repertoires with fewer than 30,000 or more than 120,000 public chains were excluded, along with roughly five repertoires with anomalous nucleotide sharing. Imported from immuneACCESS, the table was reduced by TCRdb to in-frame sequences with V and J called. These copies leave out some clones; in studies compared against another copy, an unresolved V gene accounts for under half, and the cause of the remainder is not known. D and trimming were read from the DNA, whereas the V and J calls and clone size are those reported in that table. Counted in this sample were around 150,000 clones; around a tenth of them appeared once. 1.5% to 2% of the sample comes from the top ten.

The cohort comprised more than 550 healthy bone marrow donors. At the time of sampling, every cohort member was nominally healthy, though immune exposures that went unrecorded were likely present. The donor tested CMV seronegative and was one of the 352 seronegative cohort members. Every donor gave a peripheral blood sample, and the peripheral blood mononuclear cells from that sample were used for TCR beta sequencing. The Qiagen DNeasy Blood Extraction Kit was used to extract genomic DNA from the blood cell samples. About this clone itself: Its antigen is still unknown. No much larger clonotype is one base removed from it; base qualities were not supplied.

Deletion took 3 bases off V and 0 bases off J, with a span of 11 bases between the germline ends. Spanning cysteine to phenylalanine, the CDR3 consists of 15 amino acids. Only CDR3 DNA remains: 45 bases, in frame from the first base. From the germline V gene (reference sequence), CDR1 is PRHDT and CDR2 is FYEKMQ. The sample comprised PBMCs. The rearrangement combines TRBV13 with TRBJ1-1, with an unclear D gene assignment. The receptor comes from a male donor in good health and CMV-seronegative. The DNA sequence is TGTGCCAGCAGCTTCAGTCCCTCCTTGAACACTGAAGCTTTCTTT. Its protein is CASSFSPSLNTEAFF. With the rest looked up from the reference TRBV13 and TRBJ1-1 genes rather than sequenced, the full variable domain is AAGVIQSPRHLIKEKRETATLKCYPIPRHDTVYWYQQGPGQDPQFLISFYEKMQSDKGSIPDRFSAQQFSDYHSELNMSSLELGDSALYFCASSFSPSLNTEAFFGQGTRLTVV.